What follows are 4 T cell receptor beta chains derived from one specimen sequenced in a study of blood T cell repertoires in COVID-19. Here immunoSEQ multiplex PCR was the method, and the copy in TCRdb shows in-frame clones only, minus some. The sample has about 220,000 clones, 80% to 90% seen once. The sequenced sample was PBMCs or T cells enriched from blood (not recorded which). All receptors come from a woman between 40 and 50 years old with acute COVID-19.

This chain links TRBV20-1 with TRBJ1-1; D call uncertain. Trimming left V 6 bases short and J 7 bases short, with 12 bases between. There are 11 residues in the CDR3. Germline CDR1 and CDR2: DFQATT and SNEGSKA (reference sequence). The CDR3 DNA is TGCAGTGCGTGGGAGGTGGTTGAAGCTTTCTTT. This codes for CSAWEVVEAFF.

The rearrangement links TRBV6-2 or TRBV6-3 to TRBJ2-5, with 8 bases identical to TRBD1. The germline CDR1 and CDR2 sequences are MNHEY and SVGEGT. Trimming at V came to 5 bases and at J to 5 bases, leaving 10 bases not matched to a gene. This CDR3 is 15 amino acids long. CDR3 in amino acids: CASSPRAGGRETQYF. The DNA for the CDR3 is TGTGCCAGCAGTCCCCGAGCAGGGGGCCGGGAGACCCAGTACTTC.

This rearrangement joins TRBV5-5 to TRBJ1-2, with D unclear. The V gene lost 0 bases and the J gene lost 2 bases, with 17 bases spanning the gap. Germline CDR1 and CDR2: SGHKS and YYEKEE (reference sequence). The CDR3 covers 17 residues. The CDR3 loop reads CASSLVPPPAANYGYTF. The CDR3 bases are TGTGCCAGCAGCTTGGTCCCCCCGCCGGCGGCAAACTATGGCTACACCTTC.

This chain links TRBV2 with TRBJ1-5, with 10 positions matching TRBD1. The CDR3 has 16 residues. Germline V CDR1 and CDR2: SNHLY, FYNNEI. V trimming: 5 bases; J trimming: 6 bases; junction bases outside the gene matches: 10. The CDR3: CASSPIRDRGGQPQHF. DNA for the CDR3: TGTGCCAGCAGTCCTATCCGGGACAGGGGAGGTCAGCCCCAGCATTTT.